Listed below are T cell receptor beta chains from one sample, sequenced in a study of blood T cell repertoires in COVID-19. Profiled with immunoSEQ multiplex PCR; TCRdb holds only in-frame clones, not every one. The table includes about 95,000 clones, 89% detected once. Material for sequencing was peripheral blood. The receptors derive from a woman between 65 and 79 years old with acute or convalescent COVID-19. Each CDR3 is given with its conserved first and last residue. The D gene is left open where the match is weak. Expanded clones get a size class; other rows say once, few or many, or leave the size out.

d_gene	v_gene	abundance	j_gene	CDR3nt	CDR3aa
.	TRBV6-2/TRBV6-3	.	TRBJ1-1	TGTGCCAGCAGTTACTTCGGGAACACTGAAGCTTTCTTT	CASSYFGNTEAFF
TRBD2	TRBV15	.	TRBJ2-2	TGTGCCACCAGCAGAGATGGTGGACTAGCGGGGGCGAACACCGGGGAGCTGTTTTTT	CATSRDGGLAGANTGELFF
.	TRBV28	few	TRBJ2-2	TGTGCCAGCAGTTTAAAGTTATCGGGACAAGCGACCGGGGAGCTGTTTTTT	CASSLKLSGQATGELFF
TRBD1	TRBV6-5	.	TRBJ1-5	TGTGCCAGCATGATGGGGCCAGCAGGGGGCCAGCCCCAGCATTTT	CASMMGPAGGQPQHF
TRBD2	TRBV28	.	TRBJ2-5	TGTGCCAGCAGTTTAGTAGGACTAGCGGGAGGGCCCCGGGAGACCCAGTACTTC	CASSLVGLAGGPRETQYF
TRBD1	TRBV7-8	.	TRBJ2-2	TGTGCCAGCAGACCAGGACAGGGAGATTTGAAGCTGTTTTTT	CASRPGQGDLKLFF
TRBD1	TRBV6-5	.	TRBJ1-4	TGTGCCAGCAGCTTCCAGACAGGGGTTAATGAAAAACTGTTTTTT	CASSFQTGVNEKLFF
.	TRBV7-9	.	TRBJ1-1	TGTGCCAGCAGCCTATCATTGCCGCTTCACACTGAAGCTTTCTTT	CASSLSLPLHTEAFF
.	TRBV18	.	TRBJ1-4	TGTGCCAGCTCACTGGGGCTGGGAGAAAAACTGTTTTTT	CASSLGLGEKLFF
.	TRBV18	.	TRBJ1-2	TGTGCCAGCTCACCACAACCAGGAACCTATGGCTACACCTTC	CASSPQPGTYGYTF
TRBD2	TRBV24-1	.	TRBJ2-1	TGTGCCACCAGTGATGCCCTGTCGAGCGGGGGGAACAATGAGCAGTTCTTC	CATSDALSSGGNNEQFF
.	TRBV12-3/TRBV12-4	.	TRBJ1-1	TGTGCCAGCAGTTTCCGGGCTGAAGCTTTCTTT	CASSFRAEAFF
TRBD1	TRBV6-2/TRBV6-3	.	TRBJ1-5	TGTGCCAGCAGTTACTCGGGGCAGGGGGCTATGTCCCAGCATTTT	CASSYSGQGAMSQHF
.	TRBV4-1	.	TRBJ1-2	TGCGCCAGCAGCCGGCTGTTGGACAGACTTAACTATGGCTACACCTTC	CASSRLLDRLNYGYTF
.	TRBV11-2	.	TRBJ2-1	TGTGCCAGACAGAGAGCTTGGAATGAGCAGTTCTTC	CARQRAWNEQFF
.	TRBV14	.	TRBJ2-3	TGTGCCAGCAGCCAAGATGGGCGACCCTACACAGATACGCAGTATTTT	CASSQDGRPYTDTQYF
TRBD1	TRBV2	.	TRBJ2-2	TGTGCCAGTTCAGGGGGCGGCACCGGGGAGCTGTTTTTT	CASSGGGTGELFF
.	TRBV28	.	TRBJ1-6	TGTGCCAGCAGTTCCTCGCAGGGCCCAGGTTCACCCCTCCACTTT	CASSSSQGPGSPLHF
.	TRBV19	.	TRBJ2-3	TGTGCCAGTAGAGACAGGAGTACAGATACGCAGTATTTT	CASRDRSTDTQYF
TRBD1	TRBV24-1	.	TRBJ1-3	TGTGCCACCAGTGGAGAACAGGGGCCGAGAAACACCATATATTTT	CATSGEQGPRNTIYF
TRBD1	TRBV29-1	.	TRBJ2-2	TGCAGCGTTGAAAGACGGGACAGGGGGCCCGGGGAGCTGTTTTTT	CSVERRDRGPGELFF
.	TRBV6-1	.	TRBJ1-1	TGTGCCAGCAGTGAAACTAGAACCGGTTCGGCTTTCTTT	CASSETRTGSAFF
.	TRBV6-6	.	TRBJ1-4	TGTGCCAGCAGTTACCAGCCCGGGGGTTCTGGGGAAAAACTGTTTTTT	CASSYQPGGSGEKLFF
TRBD1	TRBV28	once	TRBJ1-3	TGTGCCAGCAGTCCCCAGGGGGCAACTGGAAACACCATATATTTT	CASSPQGATGNTIYF
TRBD2	TRBV29-1	.	TRBJ2-1	TGCAGCGTTGTGTCCAGCGGGAGAGGGGATGAGCAGTTCTTC	CSVVSSGRGDEQFF
.	TRBV5-4	.	TRBJ1-4	TGTGCCAGCAGCTTGAAAGCGGGGACGGGTGAAAAACTGTTTTTT	CASSLKAGTGEKLFF
TRBD2	TRBV7-9	once	TRBJ2-2	TGTGCCAGCAGCTTAGCAAGACTAGCGGACAAGAACACCGGGGAGCTGTTTTTT	CASSLARLADKNTGELFF
.	TRBV19	once	TRBJ1-5	TGTGCCAGTAGTCGACAGTACAATCAGCCCCAGCATTTT	CASSRQYNQPQHF
TRBD1	TRBV14	.	TRBJ1-3	TGTGCCAGCAGGGGTACAGGGGCTGGAAACACCATATATTTT	CASRGTGAGNTIYF
.	TRBV28	.	TRBJ1-6	TGTGCCAGCAGGTCCCGGGACGTAAGAGGGGGTTCACCCCTCCACTTT	CASRSRDVRGGSPLHF
.	TRBV7-2	.	TRBJ2-7	TGTGCCAGGGGCAGCCGGATATACTACGAGCAGTACTTC	CARGSRIYYEQYF
TRBD2	TRBV7-8	.	TRBJ2-2	TGTGCCAGCAGCTTAGATTCCGGGAGGGCCGGGGAGCTGTTTTTT	CASSLDSGRAGELFF
.	TRBV12-3/TRBV12-4	.	TRBJ2-5	TGTGCCAGCAGTTTACAGGAGACCCAGTACTTC	CASSLQETQYF
.	TRBV6-6	.	TRBJ2-3	TGTGCCAGCAAAGGTTGGGCCACCGGCGCAGATACGCAGTATTTT	CASKGWATGADTQYF
.	TRBV7-2	once	TRBJ2-1	TGTGCCAGCAGCTTAGTCAGGGTCGGCAATGAGCAGTTCTTC	CASSLVRVGNEQFF
.	TRBV27	.	TRBJ1-5	TGTGCCAGCAGACTCCTTCGGGGAGGTACGCATCAGCCCCAGCATTTT	CASRLLRGGTHQPQHF
TRBD1	TRBV7-9	.	TRBJ1-4	TGTGCCAGCAGCTTAGGAAGGGGGCAGGGTGAAAAACTGTTTTTT	CASSLGRGQGEKLFF
TRBD1	TRBV6-6	.	TRBJ1-5	TGTGCCAGCACCCATGGGGACAGGGAGAATCAGCCCCAGCATTTT	CASTHGDRENQPQHF
.	TRBV28	once	TRBJ1-1	TGTGCCAGCAGACCGGGGGGGGCGACTGAAGCTTTCTTT	CASRPGGATEAFF
.	TRBV30	.	TRBJ1-4	TGTGCCTGGGATGATCATCCGGGACAAGTGTTTTTT	CAWDDHPGQVFF
.	TRBV18	.	TRBJ2-1	TGTGCCAGCTCGCCTCCGATCCTAGCCACGTCCTACAATGAGCAGTTCTTC	CASSPPILATSYNEQFF
TRBD2	TRBV10-3	.	TRBJ2-7	TGTGCCATCAGTGAATCTAGCGGGAGTTACGAGCAGTACTTC	CAISESSGSYEQYF
.	TRBV5-1	.	TRBJ2-1	TGCGCCAGCAGCTCGGGACTCTTGGGCCCCAGTGAGCAGTTCTTC	CASSSGLLGPSEQFF
TRBD1	TRBV7-2	.	TRBJ1-2	TGTGCCAGCAGCCACCTCCTATGGGGACAGGGGGATGGCTACACCTTC	CASSHLLWGQGDGYTF
TRBD2	TRBV5-1	.	TRBJ2-3	TGCGCCAGCAGCTTGGGGGGACTAGCAGCAAGCACAGATACGCAGTATTTT	CASSLGGLAASTDTQYF
.	TRBV18	.	TRBJ1-1	TGTGCCAGCTCACCATTGCCGGGGAGAGGCACTGAAGCTTTCTTT	CASSPLPGRGTEAFF